Following are 22 T cell receptor beta chains from one sample sequenced in a study of cytomegalovirus exposure and HLA in healthy donors. The PCR employed 60 Vbeta primers together with 13 Jbeta primers. TCRdb keeps only in-frame clones here, not all; method: immunoSEQ multiplex PCR. The sample holds under 150,000 clones, over 75% seen once. The sample consisted of PBMCs. These receptors came from a male donor in good health and CMV-seronegative.

The chain combines TRBV30 with TRBJ1-1; D might be TRBD1 (5 bases). CDR1 and CDR2 from the germline V gene are GTSNPN and SVGIG (reference sequence). Between the trimmed V and J ends, which lost 4 bases and 3 bases, there was a span of 9 bases. This CDR3 contains 12 residues. The CDR3, as DNA: TGTGCCTGGATAGGGGCGGACACTGAAGCTTTCTTT. It encodes CAWIGADTEAFF. The variable domain in full, with the rest retrieved from reference TRBV30 and TRBJ1-1, is SQTIHQWPATLVQPVGSPLSLECTVEGTSNPNLYWYRQAAGRGLQLLFYSVGIGQISSEVPQNLSASRPQDRQFILSSKKLLLSDSGFYLCAWIGADTEAFFGQGTRLTVV.

The V call is TRBV30, the J call TRBJ2-7; a possible D gene is TRBD2 (6 bases). There are 12 residues in the CDR3. Trimming took 1 base from V and 6 from J, leaving 10 bases between them. Germline lookup yields CDR1 GTSNPN and CDR2 SVGIG (reference sequence). The CDR3 nucleotides are TGTGCCTGGAGTGAAATGGGAGGCGAGCAGTACTTC. This codes for CAWSEMGGEQYF.

V gene TRBV5-4 combines with J gene TRBJ2-7; perhaps TRBD2 as D (6 bases). Looked up from germline, CDR1 is SGHNT and CDR2 is YYREEE (reference sequence). V was shortened by 2 bases and J by 4 bases, with 13 bases between the two germline ends. The CDR3 runs to 14 residues. The CDR3 protein is CASSFGRGTYEQYF. The CDR3 DNA is TGTGCCAGCAGCTTCGGGCGCGGGACTTACGAGCAGTACTTC.

CDR3 sequence reads: CASSTGTSGGLYEQYF. The DNA of the CDR3 is TGCGCCAGCAGCACCGGGACTAGCGGGGGACTCTACGAGCAGTACTTC. The rearrangement joins TRBV5-1 to TRBJ2-7; 14 bases line up with TRBD2. The germline gives CDR1 SGHRS, CDR2 YFSETQ. After removal of 4 bases from V and 3 bases from J, the junction contained 6 bases not matched to a gene. CDR3 length: 16 amino acids.

CDR3 loop: CASSQEFRTSGLDEQFF. CDR3 DNA sequence: TGCGCCAGCAGCCAAGAGTTCCGGACTAGCGGGTTGGATGAGCAGTTCTTC. This chain joins TRBV4-1 and TRBJ2-1; 11 bases line up with TRBD2. CDR1 and CDR2 from the germline V gene are MGHRA and YSYEKL. The J segment lost 8 bases and the V segment lost 0 bases, leaving 9 bases of the junction unmatched. The CDR3 is 17 residues long.

This chain connects TRBV30 to TRBJ2-1; TRBD1 matches 11 bases. J gave up 8 bases and V 5 bases, and 5 bases lay outside the gene matches. This CDR3 spans 13 amino acids. The germline V gene has CDR1 GTSNPN and CDR2 SVGIG (reference sequence). CDR3 in amino acids: CAWGQGAFYEQFF. CDR3 sequence (DNA): TGTGCCTGGGGACAGGGGGCATTTTATGAGCAGTTCTTC.

The V and J genes are TRBV6-1 and TRBJ1-2; TRBD1 aligns across 11 bases. Germline CDR1 MNHNS, CDR2 SASEGT. The CDR3 spans 16 residues. V dropped 2 bases and J dropped 5; count of bases not matched to a gene: 7. The CDR3 DNA sequence: TGTGCCAGCAGTGAACGGACAGGGGGCGAGATATATGGCTACACCTTC. Translating it yields CASSERTGGEIYGYTF.

This rearrangement joins TRBV9 to TRBJ2-1; perhaps TRBD1 as D (5 bases). Trimming took off 0 bases at V and 2 bases at J, with 9 bases between the two ends. CDR1 and CDR2 (germline): SGDLS, YYNGEE. The length of the CDR3 is 15 residues. The CDR3 region has the DNA TGTGCCAGCAGCGTAGTAGCAGGGCCCTACAATGAGCAGTTCTTC. Its translation: CASSVVAGPYNEQFF.

The CDR3 sequence is CASSPGDRLTDTQYF. The CDR3 nucleotides are TGTGCCAGCTCACCCGGGGACAGGCTCACAGATACGCAGTATTTT. V and J are TRBV6-1 and TRBJ2-3; 8 nucleotides line up with TRBD1. This CDR3 is built from 15 residues. V gave up 8 bases and J gave up 2 bases; unmatched junction bases: 9. Germline V CDR1 and CDR2: MNHNS, SASEGT.

The chain couples TRBV4-3 to TRBJ2-7; 9 nucleotides line up with TRBD2. Losses at the gene ends were 1 base for V and 5 bases for J; bases not matched to a gene: 9. The germline V gene has CDR1 LGHNA and CDR2 YSLEER. The CDR3 is 16 residues long. CDR3 DNA: TGCGCCAGCAGCCAAGTTTGGGCGGGAGGGCGAAACGAGCAGTACTTC. It encodes CASSQVWAGGRNEQYF.

As to this clone: Relative to the germline gene, one junction end is altered; a read error may explain this. This chain joins TRBV5-1 and TRBJ2-7; possibly TRBD2 for D (5 bases). The length of the CDR3 is 12 residues. Germline CDR1 SGHRS, CDR2 YFSETQ. This chain's CDR3 is CASSLDDYGQYF. The CDR3, as DNA: TGCGCCAGCAGCTTGGATGACTACGGGCAGTACTTC.

This sequence joins TRBV5-1 and TRBJ2-7, with 10 bases lining up with TRBD2. The CDR3 sequence is 14 residues long. Germline CDR1 and CDR2: SGHRS and YFSETQ. V trimming: 5 bases; J trimming: 2 bases; junction bases outside the gene matches: 4. The chain's CDR3 is CASRLAGSTYEQYF. The CDR3 bases are TGCGCCAGCAGACTAGCGGGATCTACCTACGAGCAGTACTTC.

This clone was counted between two and nine times. The chain's CDR3 is CASSLRAGDRGPIGTSGSHEQYF. The DNA of the CDR3 is TGTGCCAGCAGTTTGAGGGCCGGGGACAGGGGGCCAATAGGGACTAGCGGGAGCCACGAGCAGTACTTC. The chain has TRBV28 and TRBJ2-7, with 14 positions matching TRBD2. In germline, CDR1 is MDHEN, CDR2 SYDVKM. The length of the CDR3 is 23 residues. V shed 3 bases and J 5 bases; nucleotides not matched to a gene: 27.

CDR3 protein: CASSLDSGIHNEQFF. As DNA, the CDR3 is TGTGCCAGCAGCTTGGACAGCGGGATCCACAATGAGCAGTTCTTC. The chain uses TRBV7-9 and TRBJ2-1, with D possibly being TRBD2 (7 bases). V shed 3 bases and J shed 5 bases, with 14 bases lying between them. In germline, CDR1 is SEHNR, CDR2 FQNEAQ (reference sequence). CDR3 length: 15 amino acids.

The genes are TRBV27 and TRBJ1-2, with D hard to call. The CDR3 contains 13 residues. Trimming removed 6 bases from V and 2 bases from J, with 10 bases in between. CDR1 MNHEY and CDR2 SMNVEV come from the germline V gene (reference sequence). This chain's CDR3 is CASSITENYGYTF. CDR3 nucleotide sequence: TGTGCCAGCAGCATCACAGAGAACTATGGCTACACCTTC.

The chain uses TRBV7-9 and TRBJ2-1; D may be TRBD2 (5 bases). CDR1 SEHNR and CDR2 FQNEAQ come from the germline V gene (reference sequence). With 5 bases removed from V and 0 bases from J, the gap between germline ends came to 11 bases. The CDR3 is made up of 15 amino acids. CDR3 sequence (DNA): TGTGCCAGCAGCCCCGAGAGGGCCTCCTACAATGAGCAGTTCTTC. Protein sequence: CASSPERASYNEQFF. Full variable domain (rest looked up from reference TRBV7-9 and TRBJ2-1): DTGVSQNPRHKITKRGQNVTFRCDPISEHNRLYWYRQTLGQGPEFLTYFQNEAQLEKSRLLSDRFSAERPKGSFSTLEIQRTEQGDSAMYLCASSPERASYNEQFFGPGTRLTVL.

CDR3 loop: CSVDGGAGNEQFF. In nucleotides, the CDR3 is TGCAGCGTTGACGGGGGAGCAGGTAATGAGCAGTTCTTC. This chain connects TRBV29-1 to TRBJ2-1, with D maybe TRBD2 (6 bases). With 3 bases removed from V and 7 bases from J, the gap between germline ends came to 13 bases. Germline lookup yields CDR1 SQVTM and CDR2 ANQGSEA. The length of the CDR3 is 13 residues.

This chain connects TRBV7-3 to TRBJ2-7; 7 bases are shared with TRBD2. V was pared by 4 bases and J by 3 bases, with 6 bases of the junction left unmatched. The CDR3 loop spans 14 amino acids. CDR1 and CDR2 (germline): SGHTA, FQGTGA. Written as DNA, the CDR3 is TGTGCCAGCAGCTCTAGCGGAGGGGACTACGAGCAGTACTTC. It is translated as CASSSSGGDYEQYF.

The J gene is TRBJ2-7, the V gene TRBV4-2; perhaps TRBD1 as D (6 bases). V was trimmed by 0 bases and J by 3 bases, leaving 9 bases between them. The CDR3 has 14 amino acids. Germline V gene lookup returns CDR1 LGHNA and CDR2 YNFKEQ. The CDR3 DNA reads TGTGCCAGCAGCCAAGAAATAGGGGGCTACGAGCAGTACTTC. Translation gives CASSQEIGGYEQYF.

This clone was observed a few times. The rearrangement uses TRBV2 and TRBJ2-1; D possibly corresponds to TRBD2 (6 bases). Germline V gene lookup returns CDR1 SNHLY and CDR2 FYNNEI. This CDR3 comprises 13 residues. The ends were cut back, 8 bases at V and 5 bases at J, with 13 bases in the middle. The CDR3 coding sequence is TGTGCCAGCTTGATCGAGCGGGACAATGAGCAGTTCTTC. It codes for CASLIERDNEQFF.

V gene TRBV19 combines with J gene TRBJ1-5, with a weak D call TRBD1 (6 bases). Germline lookup yields CDR1 LNHDA and CDR2 SQIVND (reference sequence). Between the trimmed V and J ends, which lost 4 bases and 3 bases, there was a span of 13 bases. CDR3 size: 15 residues. CDR3 loop: CASSSGGHANQPQHF. In nucleotides, the CDR3 is TGTGCCAGTAGTAGCGGGGGCCACGCCAATCAGCCCCAGCATTTT.

The CDR3 nucleotides are TGTGCCAGCAGCTTAGCCCGGGTTCTCTCCTACAATGAGCAGTTCTTC. It translates to CASSLARVLSYNEQFF. V and J are TRBV7-8 and TRBJ2-1, with D unclear. The CDR3 is 16 residues long. Per germline, CDR1 SGHVS and CDR2 FQNEAQ. V shed 0 bases and J shed 0 bases, with 9 bases lying between them.